A selection of T cell receptor beta chains follows, all from one sample in a study of blood T cell repertoires in COVID-19. TCRdb's table, derived via immunoSEQ multiplex PCR, lists solely in-frame clones and lacks some. The sample has around 36,000 clones; 89% are singletons. Material for sequencing was peripheral blood. The receptors here all came from a human donor in a cohort sampled during active COVID-19. CDR3s include the opening cysteine and the closing phenylalanine or tryptophan. Fields, in order: D gene, V gene, J gene, clone size, CDR3 DNA, CDR3 protein. D genes are given only for firm matches. Some rows mark clone size as missing; the rest say once, few, many or name a class of expanded clone.

d_call: .; v_call: TRBV3-1/TRBV3-2; j_call: TRBJ1-6; clone_size: .; cdr3_nt: TGTGCCAGCAAGGACAGCAACGATAATTCACCCCTCCACTTT; cdr3_aa: CASKDSNDNSPLHF
d_call: .; v_call: TRBV5-1; j_call: TRBJ2-7; clone_size: .; cdr3_nt: TGCGCCAGCAGCTTGGCGCGATCCTACGAGCAGTACTTC; cdr3_aa: CASSLARSYEQYF
d_call: .; v_call: TRBV20-1; j_call: TRBJ2-5; clone_size: .; cdr3_nt: TGCAGTGCTAGCGGTGATGCCCCCCAGTACTTC; cdr3_aa: CSASGDAPQYF
d_call: .; v_call: TRBV6-5; j_call: TRBJ2-3; clone_size: .; cdr3_nt: TGTGCCAGCAGCCCCCTCGGTGGCACAGATACGCAGTATTTT; cdr3_aa: CASSPLGGTDTQYF
d_call: TRBD1; v_call: TRBV3-1/TRBV3-2; j_call: TRBJ1-1; clone_size: .; cdr3_nt: TGTGCCAGCAGACCCGACAGGGACAGGGGGATCGGTGCTTTCTTT; cdr3_aa: CASRPDRDRGIGAFF
d_call: .; v_call: TRBV27; j_call: TRBJ2-7; clone_size: .; cdr3_nt: TGTGCCAGCAGACCTTGGGGGGCCTACGAGCAGTACTTC; cdr3_aa: CASRPWGAYEQYF
d_call: .; v_call: TRBV4-1; j_call: TRBJ1-1; clone_size: few; cdr3_nt: TGCGCCAGCAGCCTCGAAGTGCGGCCGAACACTGAAGCTTTCTTT; cdr3_aa: CASSLEVRPNTEAFF
d_call: .; v_call: TRBV7-2; j_call: TRBJ2-7; clone_size: .; cdr3_nt: TGTGCCAGCAGCTTAGCGCTGAGGGCGGGCTACGAGCAGTACTTC; cdr3_aa: CASSLALRAGYEQYF
d_call: TRBD1; v_call: TRBV18; j_call: TRBJ2-7; clone_size: .; cdr3_nt: TGTGCCAGCTCACCAGCCGGGACAGTTACCTACGAGCAGTACTTC; cdr3_aa: CASSPAGTVTYEQYF
d_call: TRBD1; v_call: TRBV9; j_call: TRBJ2-3; clone_size: .; cdr3_nt: TGTGCCAGCAGTAGGGGGGACAGGGGATTAGATACGCAGTATTTT; cdr3_aa: CASSRGDRGLDTQYF
d_call: .; v_call: TRBV5-1; j_call: TRBJ1-6; clone_size: .; cdr3_nt: TGCGCCAGCAGCTTGCAGGGGAGCTCCTATAATTCACCCCTCCACTTT; cdr3_aa: CASSLQGSSYNSPLHF
d_call: TRBD2; v_call: TRBV11-2; j_call: TRBJ2-3; clone_size: .; cdr3_nt: TGTGCCAGCAGCGTCGGACTAGCATCAGATACGCAGTATTTT; cdr3_aa: CASSVGLASDTQYF
d_call: TRBD1; v_call: TRBV29-1; j_call: TRBJ1-6; clone_size: once; cdr3_nt: TGCAGCGCTCGGACAGGATCAGATAATTCACCCCTCCACTTT; cdr3_aa: CSARTGSDNSPLHF
d_call: .; v_call: TRBV7-2; j_call: TRBJ2-2; clone_size: few; cdr3_nt: TGTGCCAGCAGCTTAGCGGCCAGGGGGGACGGGGAGCTGTTTTTT; cdr3_aa: CASSLAARGDGELFF
d_call: .; v_call: TRBV6-5; j_call: TRBJ2-7; clone_size: .; cdr3_nt: TGTGCCAGCAGTCTTAGGGGGTATTCGTCCTACGAGCAGTACTTC; cdr3_aa: CASSLRGYSSYEQYF
d_call: TRBD2; v_call: TRBV10-3; j_call: TRBJ2-2; clone_size: .; cdr3_nt: TGTGCCACCGAAGCGGGAGTGGGGACCGGGGAGCTGTTTTTT; cdr3_aa: CATEAGVGTGELFF
d_call: .; v_call: TRBV6-6; j_call: TRBJ2-7; clone_size: .; cdr3_nt: TGTGCCAGCAGTTCTCACTTTTCCAACTCCTACGAGCAGTACTTC; cdr3_aa: CASSSHFSNSYEQYF
d_call: .; v_call: TRBV5-1; j_call: TRBJ1-1; clone_size: .; cdr3_nt: TGCGCCAGCAGCCCCGGTGGGAACACTGAAGCTTTCTTT; cdr3_aa: CASSPGGNTEAFF
d_call: .; v_call: TRBV28; j_call: TRBJ2-7; clone_size: .; cdr3_nt: TGTGCCAGCAAGGCTTGGGGGGTCTCCTACGAGCAGTACTTC; cdr3_aa: CASKAWGVSYEQYF
d_call: TRBD2; v_call: TRBV27; j_call: TRBJ2-7; clone_size: .; cdr3_nt: TGTGCCAGCCACACTCGACTAGCGCGTCCTTTCGACGAGCAGTACTTC; cdr3_aa: CASHTRLARPFDEQYF
d_call: TRBD1; v_call: TRBV19; j_call: TRBJ1-4; clone_size: .; cdr3_nt: TGTGCCAGTAGTACCGGGACAGCAAATGAAAAACTGTTTTTT; cdr3_aa: CASSTGTANEKLFF
d_call: TRBD1; v_call: TRBV5-6; j_call: TRBJ1-5; clone_size: .; cdr3_nt: TGTGCCAGCAGCTCCCTGGGGGACAGCAGCCAGCATTTT; cdr3_aa: CASSSLGDSSQHF
d_call: .; v_call: TRBV30; j_call: TRBJ2-3; clone_size: .; cdr3_nt: TGTGCCTGGAGCAATCTGTCGGGAAAAACAGATACGCAGTATTTT; cdr3_aa: CAWSNLSGKTDTQYF
d_call: TRBD2; v_call: TRBV18; j_call: TRBJ2-3; clone_size: .; cdr3_nt: TGTGCCAGCTCACCCGTAGCGGGGGGCACAGATACGCAGTATTTT; cdr3_aa: CASSPVAGGTDTQYF
d_call: .; v_call: TRBV3-1/TRBV3-2; j_call: TRBJ2-3; clone_size: .; cdr3_nt: TGTGCCAGCCTCTCCAAACCGGGACAAGTCACAGATACGCAGTATTTT; cdr3_aa: CASLSKPGQVTDTQYF
d_call: .; v_call: TRBV12-3/TRBV12-4; j_call: TRBJ1-4; clone_size: .; cdr3_nt: TGTGCCAGCAGTTTAGGACAGTCGGGGGAACTGTTTTTT; cdr3_aa: CASSLGQSGELFF
d_call: .; v_call: TRBV7-9; j_call: TRBJ2-2; clone_size: .; cdr3_nt: TGTGCCAGCAGCTTCGGGGGTGGCACCGGGGAGCTGTTTTTT; cdr3_aa: CASSFGGGTGELFF
d_call: .; v_call: TRBV10-1; j_call: TRBJ2-2; clone_size: .; cdr3_nt: TGCGCCAGCAGTGAGATGGCTTACACCGGGGAGCTGTTTTTT; cdr3_aa: CASSEMAYTGELFF
d_call: .; v_call: TRBV4-1; j_call: TRBJ2-2; clone_size: .; cdr3_nt: TGCGCCAGCAGCCATGCCAACCCCCGAGATGAGCTGTTTTTT; cdr3_aa: CASSHANPRDELFF
d_call: .; v_call: TRBV6-5; j_call: TRBJ2-7; clone_size: .; cdr3_nt: TGTGCCAGCAGCCTAATGGGGCAGGCGCTATACGAGCAGTACTTC; cdr3_aa: CASSLMGQALYEQYF
d_call: .; v_call: TRBV7-6; j_call: TRBJ2-1; clone_size: few; cdr3_nt: TGTGCCAGCAGCTTTCACAGGGACAATGAGCAGTTCTTC; cdr3_aa: CASSFHRDNEQFF
d_call: .; v_call: TRBV7-2; j_call: TRBJ2-1; clone_size: once; cdr3_nt: TGTGCCAGCAGCTTAGGAGGGATGAGCTCCTACAATGAGCAGTTCTTC; cdr3_aa: CASSLGGMSSYNEQFF
d_call: .; v_call: TRBV29-1; j_call: TRBJ2-2; clone_size: .; cdr3_nt: TGCAGCGTAGTCACCTATTCCGGGGAGCTGTTTTTT; cdr3_aa: CSVVTYSGELFF
d_call: .; v_call: TRBV5-1; j_call: TRBJ2-5; clone_size: .; cdr3_nt: TGCGCCAGCAGCGCCGGAGGGATTAGGGAGACCCAGTACTTC; cdr3_aa: CASSAGGIRETQYF
d_call: TRBD1; v_call: TRBV11-3; j_call: TRBJ2-2; clone_size: .; cdr3_nt: TGTGCCAGCAGCTTAGGGACAGGCAGCGGGGAGCTGTTTTTT; cdr3_aa: CASSLGTGSGELFF
d_call: TRBD2; v_call: TRBV28; j_call: TRBJ2-7; clone_size: .; cdr3_nt: TGTGCCAGCAGGAGGACTAGCGGCCTCTCCTACGAGCAGTACTTC; cdr3_aa: CASRRTSGLSYEQYF
d_call: TRBD1; v_call: TRBV5-4; j_call: TRBJ1-2; clone_size: .; cdr3_nt: TGTGCCAGCAGCTTGGGAGGGGGCCGCGGATTAGGGGGCTACACCTTC; cdr3_aa: CASSLGGGRGLGGYTF
d_call: TRBD1; v_call: TRBV12-3/TRBV12-4; j_call: TRBJ1-2; clone_size: .; cdr3_nt: TGTGCCAGCAGTGGGACAGTGGAATATGGCTACACCTTC; cdr3_aa: CASSGTVEYGYTF
d_call: TRBD1; v_call: TRBV7-6; j_call: TRBJ1-5; clone_size: .; cdr3_nt: TGTGCCAGCAGCTTAGGAACAGGGGACAATCAGCCCCAGCATTTT; cdr3_aa: CASSLGTGDNQPQHF
d_call: TRBD2; v_call: TRBV27; j_call: TRBJ2-1; clone_size: .; cdr3_nt: TGTGCCAGCAGTGAGACTGGGGCTAGCGGTTTGAGCAATGAGCAGTTCTTC; cdr3_aa: CASSETGASGLSNEQFF
d_call: .; v_call: TRBV18; j_call: TRBJ1-4; clone_size: .; cdr3_nt: TGTGCCAGCTCAGGCCCTGTGGGGCAACTGTTTTTT; cdr3_aa: CASSGPVGQLFF
d_call: .; v_call: TRBV6-5; j_call: TRBJ2-7; clone_size: .; cdr3_nt: TGTGCCAGCAGTTACTCGATAGGACAGAGCTCCTACGAGCAGTACTTC; cdr3_aa: CASSYSIGQSSYEQYF
d_call: TRBD1; v_call: TRBV7-9; j_call: TRBJ1-4; clone_size: .; cdr3_nt: TGTGCCAGCAGCTTCGGGGCAGGGGGCTATGAAAAACTGTTTTTT; cdr3_aa: CASSFGAGGYEKLFF
d_call: TRBD1; v_call: TRBV18; j_call: TRBJ2-4; clone_size: .; cdr3_nt: TGTGCCAGCTCACCACCCCTCGGGACAGGGAAGGCTAGCTTGACTAAGTACTTC; cdr3_aa: CASSPPLGTGKASLTKYF
d_call: .; v_call: TRBV9; j_call: TRBJ1-6; clone_size: .; cdr3_nt: TGTGCCAGCAGCGTTTCCCCTAGCAGGAGTAATTCACCCCTCCACTTT; cdr3_aa: CASSVSPSRSNSPLHF
d_call: TRBD1; v_call: TRBV4-1; j_call: TRBJ2-2; clone_size: .; cdr3_nt: TGCGCCAGCGCCCCACAAACAGGGGTGGCCGGGGAGCTGTTTTTT; cdr3_aa: CASAPQTGVAGELFF
d_call: TRBD1; v_call: TRBV19; j_call: TRBJ1-1; clone_size: once; cdr3_nt: TGTGCCAGTAGTGTCAGGGGGCACACTGAAGCTTTCTTT; cdr3_aa: CASSVRGHTEAFF
d_call: .; v_call: TRBV6-6; j_call: TRBJ1-6; clone_size: .; cdr3_nt: TGTGCCAGCAGTCCAATACCGCGATCACCCCTCCACTTT; cdr3_aa: CASSPIPRSPLHF
d_call: TRBD2; v_call: TRBV7-6; j_call: TRBJ2-5; clone_size: .; cdr3_nt: TGTGCCAGCACCCGGGATAGCGGGGGGGCAGGGGAGACCCAGTACTTC; cdr3_aa: CASTRDSGGAGETQYF
d_call: .; v_call: TRBV6-5; j_call: TRBJ1-1; clone_size: .; cdr3_nt: TGTGCCAGCAGTTACCCCAGGGGAGAAGCTTTCTTT; cdr3_aa: CASSYPRGEAFF
d_call: .; v_call: TRBV27; j_call: TRBJ2-5; clone_size: .; cdr3_nt: TGTGCCAGCAGTTTTTCGGTTGGAGAGACCCAGTACTTC; cdr3_aa: CASSFSVGETQYF
d_call: TRBD1; v_call: TRBV5-8; j_call: TRBJ1-1; clone_size: .; cdr3_nt: TGTGCCAGCAGCATCAGGGGGCTTGCTGAAGCTTTCTTT; cdr3_aa: CASSIRGLAEAFF
d_call: .; v_call: TRBV9; j_call: TRBJ1-4; clone_size: .; cdr3_nt: TGTGCCAGCAGCCCAGGGTCAACTAATGAAAAACTGTTTTTT; cdr3_aa: CASSPGSTNEKLFF
d_call: TRBD2; v_call: TRBV9; j_call: TRBJ2-1; clone_size: .; cdr3_nt: TGTGCCAGCAGCGTAGCAGGACTAGCGGGAGGGCCCTACAATGAGCAGTTCTTC; cdr3_aa: CASSVAGLAGGPYNEQFF